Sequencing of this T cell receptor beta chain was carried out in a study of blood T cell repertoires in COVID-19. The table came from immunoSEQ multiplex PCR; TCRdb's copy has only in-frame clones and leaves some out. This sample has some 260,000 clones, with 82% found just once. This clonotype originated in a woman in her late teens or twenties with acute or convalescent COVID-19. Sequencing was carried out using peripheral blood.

The DNA of the CDR3 is TGTGCCAGCACTCTCCTTCGGGACAGTGGAGAGACCCAGTACTTC. Translation: CASTLLRDSGETQYF. The chain carries TRBV25-1 and TRBJ2-5; 7 bases line up with TRBD1. Germline CDR1 is MGHDK and CDR2 is SYGVNS. V was clipped by 7 bases and J by 4 bases; unmatched bases: 12. This CDR3 is 15 amino acids long.